The rows below give T cell receptor beta chains drawn from one sample of a study of cytomegalovirus exposure and HLA in healthy donors. Generated by immunoSEQ multiplex PCR, the TCRdb table keeps only in-frame clones and is missing some. The sample shows 150,000 to 200,000 clones, approximately 80% of them seen only once. The sequenced material came from PBMCs. The receptors shown here come from a woman under 40 in good health and CMV-seropositive. Both conserved end residues are part of each CDR3. D genes are given only for firm matches. Not every row has a clone size; where given, it reads once, few, many or a size class.

cdr3_nt cdr3_aa clone_size d_call j_call v_call
TGTGCCAGCAGCTTAAGTCCGGGAAACACTGAAGCTTTCTTT CASSLSPGNTEAFF . . TRBJ1-1 TRBV7-3
TGCGCCAGCAGCTTGGAGGGGGTGAGCAAAAACATTCAGTACTTC CASSLEGVSKNIQYF once . TRBJ2-4 TRBV5-1
TGTGCCGGCAGCCCCCCGGGGGAGGCCTATGGCTACACCTTC CAGSPPGEAYGYTF . . TRBJ1-2 TRBV5-7
TGTGCCAGCAGTACACGGACATCCAACACTGAAGCTTTCTTT CASSTRTSNTEAFF . . TRBJ1-1 TRBV6-1
TGTGCCAGCAGTCCGACGGGCTATGGCTACACCTTC CASSPTGYGYTF . . TRBJ1-2 TRBV6-1
TGCGCCAGCAGCCCAACGCTAGCGGTCCTCGATGAGACCCAGTACTTC CASSPTLAVLDETQYF . TRBD2 TRBJ2-5 TRBV5-1
TGTGCCAGCAGCCGGGGGGGGGCTAATGAAAAACTGTTTTTT CASSRGGANEKLFF few . TRBJ1-4 TRBV5-4
TGTGCCAGCAGCCAGTGGGGTAGCGGCACAGATACGCAGTATTTT CASSQWGSGTDTQYF . . TRBJ2-3 TRBV14
TGTGCCAGCAGTGAAGGGACAGGGGGGGATGAGCAGTTCTTC CASSEGTGGDEQFF . TRBD1 TRBJ2-1 TRBV2
TGTGCCAGCGGTAGCGGGGGTGCGAACAATGAGCAGTTCTTC CASGSGGANNEQFF . TRBD2 TRBJ2-1 TRBV7-3
TGCGCCAGCAGCCCCGGGACAGGGGGTAACCAGCCCCAGCATTTT CASSPGTGGNQPQHF . TRBD1 TRBJ1-5 TRBV5-1
TGTGCCAGCAGCTTTCGGACAGGGGGAAGAGAGACCCAGTACTTC CASSFRTGGRETQYF few TRBD1 TRBJ2-5 TRBV7-9
TGTGCCAGTAGGTTACTGAGGTTGGGTAACTATGGCTACACCTTC CASRLLRLGNYGYTF . . TRBJ1-2 TRBV27
TGCGCCAGCAGCCAAGTCCGGAGACTAGCGGGAGGGCGGACAGATACGCAGTATTTT CASSQVRRLAGGRTDTQYF . TRBD2 TRBJ2-3 TRBV4-3
TGTGCCAGCAGTGCCCAGGAGGGTACGCAGTATTTT CASSAQEGTQYF . . TRBJ2-3 TRBV28
TGTGCCAGCAGCAACCTCCATACAGGGGACGGAAACACCATATATTTT CASSNLHTGDGNTIYF . . TRBJ1-3 TRBV21-1
TGCGCCAGCAGCCGGGGGAGCGAATCCTACGAGCAGTACTTC CASSRGSESYEQYF . . TRBJ2-7 TRBV5-1
TGTGCCACTGGGATACTAGGGTTCGAGCAGTACTTC CATGILGFEQYF once . TRBJ2-7 TRBV10-3
TGTGCCAGCAGCTTAGTACGGGCCCCGGACAGGGTGAAGGATACGCAGTATTTT CASSLVRAPDRVKDTQYF once TRBD1 TRBJ2-3 TRBV7-9
TGTGCCAGCAGCTTAGCGTCCGAGACCCAGTACTTC CASSLASETQYF . . TRBJ2-5 TRBV11-2
TGTGCCAGCAGTAACGGACAGGGCACTGAAGCTTTCTTT CASSNGQGTEAFF . TRBD1 TRBJ1-1 TRBV28
TGTGCCAGCAGCGCCCGACCCGGAGGGGTCCACAATGAGCAGTTCTTC CASSARPGGVHNEQFF . . TRBJ2-1 TRBV13
TGTGCCAGCAGTTTGGGGGATAGCGGGGGAATCACAGATACGCAGTATTTT CASSLGDSGGITDTQYF . TRBD2 TRBJ2-3 TRBV28
TGTGCCAGCAGTGAACAAACTAGCGGGACCTACAATGAGCAGTTCTTC CASSEQTSGTYNEQFF . TRBD2 TRBJ2-1 TRBV6-1
TGCGCCAGCAGCCGGATAGGAGGGATTAGCAATCAGCCCCAGCATTTT CASSRIGGISNQPQHF . . TRBJ1-5 TRBV4-1
TGTGCCGTTCTCACAGGATCCCACTACAATGAGCAGTTCTTC CAVLTGSHYNEQFF . . TRBJ2-1 TRBV7-9
TGTGCCAGTAGTATATTTTTGACTGGTGCTGAAGCTTTCTTT CASSIFLTGAEAFF . . TRBJ1-1 TRBV19
TGTGCCAGCAGTTTCCCGGGAAGGAACACTGAAGCTTTCTTT CASSFPGRNTEAFF . . TRBJ1-1 TRBV28
TGTGCCAGCACTTGGGACAGGGGTTATGAGCAGTACTTC CASTWDRGYEQYF . TRBD1 TRBJ2-7 TRBV2
TGTGCCAGCAGCAAAGTGGGGGGGTTAGGGGGTGGAAGTGGAGACACCATATATTTT CASSKVGGLGGGSGDTIYF . . TRBJ1-3 TRBV21-1
TGTGCCAACAGCCGCGGTCTTGGAGACACTGAAGCTTTCTTT CANSRGLGDTEAFF . . TRBJ1-1 TRBV5-4
TGTGCCAGCAGCTTAGGCCTTTTTGGGACTAGCGGGGAGAACACCGGGGAGCTGTTTTTT CASSLGLFGTSGENTGELFF . TRBD2 TRBJ2-2 TRBV13
TGTGCCAGCAGCTTTCTATTGGGACAGGTACCGAAGAACACTGAAGCTTTCTTT CASSFLLGQVPKNTEAFF few TRBD1 TRBJ1-1 TRBV7-9
TGTGCCAGCAAAAGGCCAGCGGGAGACAATGAGCAGTTCTTC CASKRPAGDNEQFF . TRBD2 TRBJ2-1 TRBV2
TGTGCCAGCAGTTTACACTCTTCCTACGAGCAGTACTTC CASSLHSSYEQYF . . TRBJ2-7 TRBV28